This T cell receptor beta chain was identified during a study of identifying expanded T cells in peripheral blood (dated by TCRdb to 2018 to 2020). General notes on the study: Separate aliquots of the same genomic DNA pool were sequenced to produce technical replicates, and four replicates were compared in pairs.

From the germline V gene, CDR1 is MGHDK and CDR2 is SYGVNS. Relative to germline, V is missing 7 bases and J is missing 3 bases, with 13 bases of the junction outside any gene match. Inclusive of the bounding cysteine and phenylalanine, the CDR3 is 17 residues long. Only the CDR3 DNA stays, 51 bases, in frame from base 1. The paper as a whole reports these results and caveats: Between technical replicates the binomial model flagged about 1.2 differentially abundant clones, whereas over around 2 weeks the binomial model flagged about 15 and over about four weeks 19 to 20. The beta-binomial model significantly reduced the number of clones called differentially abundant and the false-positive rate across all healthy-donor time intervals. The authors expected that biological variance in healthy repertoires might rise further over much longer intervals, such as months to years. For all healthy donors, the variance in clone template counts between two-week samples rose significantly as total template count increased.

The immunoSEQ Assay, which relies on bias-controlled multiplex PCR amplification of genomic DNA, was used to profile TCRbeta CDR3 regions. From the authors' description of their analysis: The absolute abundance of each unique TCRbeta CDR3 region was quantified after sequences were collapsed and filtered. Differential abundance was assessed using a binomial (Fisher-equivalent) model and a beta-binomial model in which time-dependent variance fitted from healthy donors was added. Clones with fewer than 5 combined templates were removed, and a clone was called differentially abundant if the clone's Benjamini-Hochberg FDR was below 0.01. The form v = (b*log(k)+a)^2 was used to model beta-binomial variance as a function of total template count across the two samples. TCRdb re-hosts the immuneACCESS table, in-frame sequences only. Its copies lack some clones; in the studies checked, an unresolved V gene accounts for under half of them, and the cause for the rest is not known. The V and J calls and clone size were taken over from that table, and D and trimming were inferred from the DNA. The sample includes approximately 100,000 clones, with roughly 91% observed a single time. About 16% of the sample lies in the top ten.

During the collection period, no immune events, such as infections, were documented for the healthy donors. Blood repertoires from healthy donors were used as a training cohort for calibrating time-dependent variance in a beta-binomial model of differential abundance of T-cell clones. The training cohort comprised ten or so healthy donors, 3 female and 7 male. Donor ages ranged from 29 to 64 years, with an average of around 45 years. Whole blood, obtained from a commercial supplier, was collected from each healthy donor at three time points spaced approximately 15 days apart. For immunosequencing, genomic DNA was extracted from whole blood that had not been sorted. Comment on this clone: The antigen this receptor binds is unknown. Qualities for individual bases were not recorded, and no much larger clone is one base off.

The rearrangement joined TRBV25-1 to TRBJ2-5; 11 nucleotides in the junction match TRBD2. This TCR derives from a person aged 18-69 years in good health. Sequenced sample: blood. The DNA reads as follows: TGTGCCAGCAATTGGGGTAGCGGGGGGGCAGGAGAAGAGACCCAGTACTTC. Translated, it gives CASNWGSGGAGEETQYF.